These 32 T cell receptor beta chains were all obtained from the same sample, sequenced in a study of radiotherapy plus CTLA-4 blockade in lung cancer. Assay: immunoSEQ multiplex PCR; the TCRdb copy retains only in-frame clones and omits some. The sample contains some 60,000 clones, roughly 80% of which appear only once. This sample comprised peripheral blood, obtained from a patient treated with radiotherapy plus ipilimumab. The receptors shown here come from a human donor with non-small cell lung cancer who had a complete response to radiotherapy plus ipilimumab.

The chain uses TRBV5-4 and TRBJ2-2; perhaps TRBD1 as D (6 bases). This CDR3 has 17 amino acids. V shed 0 bases and J shed 2 bases, with 14 bases lying between them. The germline V gene encodes CDR1 SGHNT and CDR2 YYREEE (reference sequence). This CDR3 reads CASSLVVGGANTGELFF. The CDR3 DNA follows: TGTGCCAGCAGCTTGGTCGTTGGGGGCGCAAACACCGGGGAGCTGTTTTTT.

This clone turned up a few times. V and J are TRBV10-3 and TRBJ2-1, with 10 bases identical to TRBD2. The CDR3 extends over 16 amino acids. Losses at the gene ends were 4 bases for V and 5 bases for J; bases not matched to a gene: 8. Germline V gene lookup returns CDR1 ENHRY and CDR2 SYGVKD. The CDR3 spells CAISGLAGGANNEQFF. In nucleotides, the CDR3 is TGTGCCATCAGTGGTTTAGCGGGGGGCGCCAACAATGAGCAGTTCTTC.

This clone occurred a few times. The chain has TRBV5-4 and TRBJ2-7; D is ambiguous. Germline CDR1 is SGHNT and CDR2 is YYREEE (reference sequence). V lost 5 bases to trimming and J lost 3 bases, with 12 bases between them. The CDR3 totals 13 residues. The CDR3 bases are TGTGCCAGCAGTGCTGGCATGGGCTACGAGCAGTACGTC. Protein sequence: CASSAGMGYEQYV.

This chain connects TRBV5-1 to TRBJ2-7, with 7 bases that match TRBD1. V lost 4 bases to trimming and J lost 1 base; unmatched junction nucleotides: 11. Germline assignment: CDR1 SGHRS and CDR2 YFSETQ. The CDR3 length is 16 residues. In DNA, the CDR3 is TGCGCCAGCAGCATACCAACAGGGGCAAAATCCTACGAGCAGTACTTC. Residues: CASSIPTGAKSYEQYF.

The J gene is TRBJ2-5, the V gene TRBV25-1; D is perhaps TRBD1 (5 bases). The CDR3 covers 10 residues. Looked up from germline, CDR1 is MGHDK and CDR2 is SYGVNS. V was shortened by 6 bases and J by 10 bases, with 9 bases between the two germline ends. The DNA for the CDR3 is TGTGCCAGCAGGGACACGAACCAGTACTTC. Its protein product is CASRDTNQYF.

This chain connects TRBV30 to TRBJ2-5; TRBD1 might be the D (5 bases). Near its end, the DNA agrees better with TRBJ2-7, so the J call may be wrong. Germline CDR1 is GTSNPN and CDR2 is SVGIG (reference sequence). The CDR3 contains 13 residues. DNA for the CDR3: TGTGCCTGGAGTGTGGTGACAGTTCACGAGCAGTACTTC. Translation gives CAWSVVTVHEQYF.

The chain is built from TRBV30 and TRBJ1-1, with D perhaps TRBD1 (5 bases). From germline, CDR1 is GTSNPN and CDR2 SVGIG (reference sequence). The length of the CDR3 is 14 residues. Trimming pared 2 bases from V and 1 base from J, leaving 11 bases between. The CDR3 loop reads CAWSLTERNTEAFF. The DNA for the CDR3 is TGTGCCTGGAGTCTGACAGAAAGGAACACTGAAGCTTTCTTT.

The chain employs TRBV2 and TRBJ1-5, with D tentatively TRBD1 (5 bases). This CDR3 region has 16 residues. CDR1 is SNHLY, CDR2 FYNNEI, per germline. V was clipped by 4 bases and J by 4 bases, with 17 bases between them. The CDR3 DNA reads TGTGCCAGCAGTGGGCAGGGATGGGGAGGGAATCAGCCCCAGCATTTT. It is translated as CASSGQGWGGNQPQHF.

The chain uses TRBV10-3 and TRBJ1-2; 12 bases line up with TRBD1. Germline V gene data show CDR1 as ENHRY and CDR2 as SYGVKD. CDR3 length equals 16 residues. With 3 bases clipped from V and 3 bases from J, the junction kept 5 bases outside the gene matches. The CDR3 reads CAISDGTGGWDYGYTF. The CDR3 DNA reads TGTGCCATCAGTGACGGGACAGGGGGCTGGGACTATGGCTACACCTTC.

The V gene is TRBV29-1, the J gene TRBJ2-7, with D perhaps matching TRBD1 (6 bases). Germline V CDR1 and CDR2: SQVTM, ANQGSEA. V dropped 7 bases and J dropped 7 bases, with 14 bases sitting between them. CDR3 length: 11 residues. The CDR3 bases are TGCAGCGCTAGAACAGGGAAAGAGCAGTACGTC. It specifies CSARTGKEQYV.

The rearrangement uses TRBV20-1 and TRBJ1-1; the D is unclear. V was pared by 7 bases and J by 4 bases, with 10 bases between. The CDR3 totals 11 residues. CDR1 and CDR2 (germline): DFQATT, SNEGSKA (reference sequence). CDR3 DNA: TGCAGTGTGGGCGGGCGCACTGAAGCTTTCTTT. Protein: CSVGGRTEAFF.

The chain joins TRBV27 to TRBJ2-7; TRBD1 matches at 7 bases. CDR3 size: 16 residues. V lost 8 bases, J lost 4 bases, and 17 bases stayed unmatched. Germline V lookup: CDR1 MNHEY, CDR2 SMNVEV (reference sequence). The CDR3 nucleotides read TGTGCCAGCCGTGTATGGGACAGATCGACCTATTACGAGCAGTACGTC. It codes for CASRVWDRSTYYEQYV.

The J gene is TRBJ2-5, the V gene TRBV28; D is undetermined. From germline, CDR1 is MDHEN and CDR2 SYDVKM. The CDR3 has 15 amino acids. The ends were cut back, 9 bases at V and 5 bases at J, with 22 bases in the middle. This chain's CDR3 is CASMRRKFRGETQYF. The CDR3, as DNA: TGTGCCAGTATGAGGAGAAAGTTCCGTGGGGAGACCCAGTACTTC.

This sequence joins TRBV5-4 and TRBJ1-2; possibly TRBD1 for D (6 bases). The germline V gene has CDR1 SGHNT and CDR2 YYREEE (reference sequence). Trimming removed 4 bases from V and 0 bases from J, with 10 bases in between. CDR3 length equals 14 residues. CDR3 residues: CASSPDRANYGYTF. The CDR3 nucleotides read TGTGCCAGCAGCCCGGACAGAGCTAACTATGGCTACACCTTC.

This clone was recorded at least ten times. The chain carries TRBV7-9 and TRBJ2-7, with 8 bases lining up with TRBD1. Trimming removed 2 bases from V and 1 base from J; junction bases left unmatched: 1. Germline CDR1 is SEHNR and CDR2 is FQNEAQ (reference sequence). This CDR3 has 14 residues. CDR3 DNA sequence: TGTGCCAGCAGCTTACGGGACAGGTCCTACGAGCAGTACTTC. The encoded protein is CASSLRDRSYEQYF.

The V call is TRBV10-3, the J call TRBJ1-2; D is unclear. Germline V gives CDR1 ENHRY, CDR2 SYGVKD. This CDR3 spans 15 amino acids. Trimming removed 6 bases at V and 0 bases at J, with 14 bases between. The CDR3 sequence is CAIRAGTAANYGYTF. The CDR3 coding sequence is TGTGCCATCAGAGCAGGAACTGCAGCTAACTATGGCTACACCTTC.

This chain connects TRBV7-2 to TRBJ2-2; D is uncertain. Between the trimmed V and J ends, which lost 1 base and 4 bases, there was a span of 16 bases. The germline CDR1 and CDR2 sequences are SGHTA and FQGNSA. There are 17 residues in the CDR3. The CDR3 nucleotides read TGTGCCAGCAGCTTAGATCCCCCTCTCCGAGGCACCGGGGAGCTGTTTTTT. Protein sequence: CASSLDPPLRGTGELFF.

V gene TRBV19 combines with J gene TRBJ2-5, with 9 bases matching TRBD2. The V and J ends lost 5 bases and 6 bases, in that order; junction bases with no gene match: 4. CDR1 LNHDA and CDR2 SQIVND come from the germline V gene (reference sequence). This CDR3 has 13 amino acids. The CDR3 DNA is TGTGCCAGTAGTCCTGGGACTAGCAAGACCCAGTACTTC. It encodes CASSPGTSKTQYF.

The J gene is TRBJ2-2, the V gene TRBV19, with D possibly matching TRBD2 (6 bases). Germline V lookup: CDR1 LNHDA, CDR2 SQIVND (reference sequence). V lost 4 bases and J lost 6, with 15 bases in between. The CDR3 is 15 amino acids. DNA of the CDR3: TGTGCCAGTAGTAAGGAGAGCAGGAGGGCCGGGGAGCTGTTTTTT. This translates into CASSKESRRAGELFF.

CDR3 DNA: TGTGCCATCGCGGCCGGGACAGGACACCGGGAGACCCAGTACTTC. It translates to CAIAAGTGHRETQYF. V is TRBV10-3 and J is TRBJ2-5, with 8 bases aligning to TRBD1. The V gene's germline CDR1 is ENHRY and CDR2 SYGVKD. This CDR3 contains 15 residues. With V trimmed by 8 bases and J by 5 bases, 13 bases remained unmatched.

The chain couples TRBV29-1 to TRBJ2-1, with a weak D call TRBD2 (6 bases). The length of the CDR3 is 13 residues. V was shortened by 5 bases and J by 4 bases, with 12 bases between the two germline ends. CDR1 is SQVTM and CDR2 is ANQGSEA in the germline V gene. This chain's CDR3 is CSVTPGAYNEQFF. The CDR3 DNA sequence: TGCAGCGTTACCCCGGGAGCATACAATGAGCAGTTCTTC.

The V call is TRBV11-2, the J call TRBJ1-1; D ambiguous. CDR3 length: 13 amino acids. Germline loops: CDR1 SGHAT, CDR2 FQNNGV. Trimming stripped 0 bases from V and 5 bases from J, with 7 bases between. The DNA for the CDR3 is TGTGCCAGCAGCTTAGACCGGAGTACTGAAGCTTTCTTT. It is translated as CASSLDRSTEAFF.

This clone came up once. V usage is TRBV5-1 and J usage is TRBJ2-7; 11 bases map to TRBD1. The CDR3 is 14 residues long. V was clipped by 8 bases and J by 3 bases; unmatched bases: 7. Germline CDR1 reads SGHRS; CDR2 reads YFSETQ. CDR3: CARPRTGGRYEQYF. Here the CDR3 DNA reads TGCGCCAGACCTAGGACAGGGGGCCGCTACGAGCAGTACTTC.

This chain connects TRBV14 to TRBJ2-7, with a tentative D call TRBD2 (6 bases). The V gene lost 1 base and the J gene lost 7 bases, with 14 bases spanning the gap. The germline CDR1 and CDR2 sequences are SGHDN and FVKESK. This CDR3 spans 14 amino acids. The CDR3 DNA is TGTGCCAGCAGCCAAGGGAAATATGCGGGAGAGCAGTACGTC. This gives the protein CASSQGKYAGEQYV.

The rearrangement links TRBV2 to TRBJ1-5; possible D gene TRBD1, 5 bases. The length of the CDR3 is 16 residues. Germline CDR1 and CDR2: SNHLY and FYNNEI. V lost 5 bases to trimming and J lost 4 bases, with 18 bases between them. CDR3: CASSRQGWGGNQPQHF. The CDR3, as DNA: TGTGCCAGCAGTAGGCAGGGATGGGGAGGGAATCAGCCCCAGCATTTT.

The rearrangement uses TRBV7-2 and TRBJ1-3; D might be TRBD1 (5 bases). V was clipped by 3 bases and J by 0 bases, with 9 bases between them. Germline-derived CDR1 and CDR2 are SGHTA and FQGNSA. The CDR3 length is 15 residues. In DNA, the CDR3 is TGTGCCAGCAGCTTCATAAGGGGCTCTGGAAACACCATATATTTT. Protein sequence: CASSFIRGSGNTIYF.

This chain connects TRBV7-2 to TRBJ2-5, with TRBD2 as a possible D gene (5 bases). The CDR3 contains 15 residues. Germline V lookup: CDR1 SGHTA, CDR2 FQGNSA. Trimming shortened V by 5 bases and J by 2 bases, and 15 bases separated the two germline ends. The CDR3 DNA follows: TGTGCCAGCAGCCCAGGCTCGGGGTTACAAGAGACCCAGTACTTC. This encodes CASSPGSGLQETQYF.

The chain joins TRBV11-2 to TRBJ2-7; possible D gene TRBD2, 5 bases. The CDR3 length is 15 residues. Between the trimmed V and J ends, which lost 5 bases and 5 bases, there was a span of 19 bases. Germline CDR1 is SGHAT and CDR2 is FQNNGV. The CDR3 DNA sequence: TGTGCCAGCAGCCCCGTTAGAGGGAGCTTCCACGAGCAGTACGTC. Translated: CASSPVRGSFHEQYV.

This chain connects TRBV19 to TRBJ1-3, with D possibly TRBD1 on 6 matching bases. V was cut by 6 bases and J by 1 base, with 19 bases left in between. Germline lookup yields CDR1 LNHDA and CDR2 SQIVND (reference sequence). The CDR3 contains 17 residues. CDR3: CASRSSEQGGSGNTIYF. CDR3 coding DNA: TGTGCCAGTAGGTCATCGGAACAGGGTGGATCTGGAAACACCATATATTTT. Full variable domain (rest looked up from reference TRBV19 and TRBJ1-3): DGGITQSPKYLFRKEGQNVTLSCEQNLNHDAMYWYRQDPGQGLRLIYYSQIVNDFQKGDIAEGYSVSREKKESFPLTVTSAQKNPTAFYLCASRSSEQGGSGNTIYFGEGSWLTVV.

The chain is built from TRBV7-9 and TRBJ2-1; tentative D call: TRBD1 (6 bases). The length of the CDR3 is 13 residues. CDR1 SEHNR and CDR2 FQNEAQ come from the germline V gene (reference sequence). Trimming stripped 4 bases from V and 11 bases from J, with 15 bases between. The CDR3 bases are TGTGCCAGCAGCTCACTTGCCGGGACAAAGCAGTTCTTC. Protein: CASSSLAGTKQFF. The whole variable domain, filled in from reference TRBV7-9 and TRBJ2-1, reads DTGVSQNPRHKITKRGQNVTFRCDPISEHNRLYWYRQTLGQGPEFLTYFQNEAQLEKSRLLSDRFSAERPKGSFSTLEIQRTEQGDSAMYLCASSSLAGTKQFFGPGTRLTVL.

In this sample, this clone turned up a few times. The chain links TRBV19 to TRBJ1-1; no reliable D call. Germline V gene lookup returns CDR1 LNHDA and CDR2 SQIVND (reference sequence). The CDR3 contains 15 residues. Trimming left V 3 bases short and J 0 bases short, with 11 bases between. CDR3 region: CASSIWAAMNTEAFF. CDR3 sequence (DNA): TGTGCCAGTAGTATTTGGGCTGCCATGAACACTGAAGCTTTCTTT.

The V call is TRBV9, the J call TRBJ2-2; 10 bases are shared with TRBD1. Germline CDR1 is SGDLS and CDR2 is YYNGEE. V shed 0 bases, J shed 5 bases, and the junction held 1 base outside the gene matches. CDR3 length: 15 residues. CDR3 sequence (DNA): TGTGCCAGCAGCGTAGAGGGACAGGGGACCGGGGAGCTGTTTTTT. Translated, it gives CASSVEGQGTGELFF.